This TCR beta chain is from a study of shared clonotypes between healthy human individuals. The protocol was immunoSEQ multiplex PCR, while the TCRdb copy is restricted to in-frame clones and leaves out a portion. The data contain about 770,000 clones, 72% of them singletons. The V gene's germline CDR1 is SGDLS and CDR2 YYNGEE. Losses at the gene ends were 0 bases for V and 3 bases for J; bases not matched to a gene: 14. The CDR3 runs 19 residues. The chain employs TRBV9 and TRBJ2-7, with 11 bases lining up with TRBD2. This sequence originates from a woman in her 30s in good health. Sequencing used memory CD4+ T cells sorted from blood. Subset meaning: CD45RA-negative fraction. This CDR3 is CASSVARGGTSGPFYEQYF. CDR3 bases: TGTGCCAGCAGCGTAGCACGGGGAGGGACTAGCGGTCCGTTCTACGAGCAGTACTTC.